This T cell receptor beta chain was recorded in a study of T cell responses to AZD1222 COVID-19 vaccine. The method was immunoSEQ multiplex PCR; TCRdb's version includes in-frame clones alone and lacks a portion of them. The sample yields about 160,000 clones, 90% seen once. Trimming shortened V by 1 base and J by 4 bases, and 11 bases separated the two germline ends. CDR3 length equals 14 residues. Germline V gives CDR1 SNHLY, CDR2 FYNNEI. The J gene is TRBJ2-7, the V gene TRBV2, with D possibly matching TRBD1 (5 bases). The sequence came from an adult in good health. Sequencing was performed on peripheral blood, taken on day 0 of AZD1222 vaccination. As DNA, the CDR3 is TGTGCCAGCAGTGAAGTGACAGCAGTTTACGAGCAGTACTTC. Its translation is CASSEVTAVYEQYF.